This paragraph covers one T cell receptor (beta chain) sequence. Its antigen is as yet unknown. The germline V gene encodes CDR1 SNHLY and CDR2 FYNNEI. The CDR3 is 15 amino acids. V shed 1 base, J shed 8 bases, and the junction held 6 bases outside the gene matches. These data belong to a study of cytomegalovirus exposure and HLA in healthy donors. Study-level results: In most subjects, TCR beta sequences reportedly gave accurate predictions of HLA-A and HLA-B alleles.

13 Jbeta primers and 60 Vbeta primers were used for the PCR. Generated by immunoSEQ multiplex PCR, the TCRdb table keeps only in-frame clones and is missing some. The repertoire holds 45,000 to 70,000 clones, with 65% to 85% as singletons. The receptor was isolated from a man aged 30 to 39 in good health and CMV-seronegative. This sequence joins TRBV2 and TRBJ1-2, with TRBD1 identical over 11 bases. The sequencing sample was made of PBMCs. CDR3: CASSEGGQGGLGYTF. CDR3 nucleotides: TGTGCCAGCAGTGAAGGGGGACAGGGGGGTTTAGGCTACACCTTC.